Listed below are T cell receptor beta chains from one sample, sequenced in a study of OX40 agonist ivuxolimab in advanced cancers. Method: immunoSEQ multiplex PCR; TCRdb's copy keeps in-frame clones and lacks some. The table lists approximately 76,000 clones, around nine tenths of them singletons. The sequenced sample was CD4+ or CD8+ T cells sorted from blood, obtained in a trial of the OX40 agonist ivuxolimab. The receptors were gathered from an adult with an advanced solid tumor such as melanoma, head and neck, liver or kidney cancer. Both conserved end residues are part of each CDR3. D genes are given only for firm matches. Rows may omit the clone size; those that give it use once, few, many or a size class.

D: -
size: -
J: TRBJ1-1
V: TRBV7-2
CDR3: CASSLTRLEAFF
DNA: TGTGCCAGCAGCTTAACGAGACTTGAAGCTTTCTTT

D: -
size: -
J: TRBJ2-1
V: TRBV11-1
CDR3: CASSFGGRQFF
DNA: TGTGCCAGCAGCTTCGGCGGGCGTCAGTTCTTC

D: TRBD2
size: -
J: TRBJ2-7
V: TRBV29-1
CDR3: CSVAGGAGEQYF
DNA: TGCAGCGTAGCCGGGGGGGCGGGGGAGCAGTACTTC

D: -
size: -
J: TRBJ2-7
V: TRBV15
CDR3: CATSRDRSSYEQYF
DNA: TGTGCCACCAGCAGAGATCGGAGCTCCTACGAGCAGTACTTC

D: -
size: -
J: TRBJ2-2
V: TRBV9
CDR3: CASSALGANTGELFF
DNA: TGTGCCAGCAGCGCCCTCGGCGCGAACACCGGGGAGCTGTTTTTT

D: -
size: -
J: TRBJ2-3
V: TRBV27
CDR3: CASSLFPQLGTDTQYF
DNA: TGTGCCAGCAGTTTATTCCCCCAGCTTGGGACAGATACGCAGTATTTT

D: -
size: -
J: TRBJ2-3
V: TRBV19
CDR3: CASSEGPRFPTDTQYF
DNA: TGTGCCAGTAGTGAGGGGCCCCGATTTCCCACAGATACGCAGTATTTT

D: TRBD2
size: -
J: TRBJ2-5
V: TRBV7-9
CDR3: CASSRRLGSGESQETQYF
DNA: TGTGCCAGCAGCCGTCGTTTGGGTAGCGGGGAGAGCCAAGAGACCCAGTACTTC

D: -
size: -
J: TRBJ1-3
V: TRBV27
CDR3: CASSRGGQTGNTIYF
DNA: TGTGCCAGCAGTCGGGGGGGGCAGACTGGAAACACCATATATTTT

D: -
size: -
J: TRBJ1-1
V: TRBV7-2
CDR3: CASSSQGGNTEAFF
DNA: TGTGCCAGCAGCTCACAGGGTGGGAACACTGAAGCTTTCTTT

D: -
size: few
J: TRBJ1-5
V: TRBV2
CDR3: CASTDTGTNQPQHF
DNA: TGTGCCAGCACCGATACAGGGACCAATCAGCCCCAGCATTTT

D: TRBD2
size: -
J: TRBJ2-3
V: TRBV4-1
CDR3: CASNLRLAGTDTQYF
DNA: TGCGCCAGCAACCTAAGACTAGCGGGCACAGATACGCAGTATTTT

D: TRBD2
size: -
J: TRBJ2-1
V: TRBV5-1
CDR3: CASSWGSGVGYNEQFF
DNA: TGCGCCAGCAGCTGGGGGAGCGGGGTCGGGTACAATGAGCAGTTCTTC

D: -
size: -
J: TRBJ2-2
V: TRBV29-1
CDR3: CSVGGGGNTNTGELFF
DNA: TGCAGCGTAGGAGGGGGAGGCAATACGAACACCGGGGAGCTGTTTTTT

D: -
size: -
J: TRBJ2-2
V: TRBV7-9
CDR3: CASTLIPSVQDTGELFF
DNA: TGTGCCAGCACCCTGATCCCGTCGGTTCAGGACACCGGGGAGCTGTTTTTT

D: -
size: -
J: TRBJ2-3
V: TRBV29-1
CDR3: CSAGQSWDTQYF
DNA: TGCAGCGCCGGACAGAGCTGGGATACGCAGTATTTT

D: TRBD1
size: -
J: TRBJ2-3
V: TRBV5-1
CDR3: CASSLEGTGGRVDTQYF
DNA: TGCGCCAGCAGCTTGGAAGGGACAGGGGGCAGGGTAGATACGCAGTATTTT

D: -
size: once
J: TRBJ1-2
V: TRBV11-2
CDR3: CASSSLSSTVGASYGYTF
DNA: TGTGCCAGCAGCTCCCTATCAAGTACCGTAGGGGCCTCCTATGGCTACACCTTC

D: -
size: -
J: TRBJ1-5
V: TRBV27
CDR3: CASSLGPGNQPQHF
DNA: TGTGCCAGCAGTTTGGGTCCTGGCAATCAGCCCCAGCATTTT

D: -
size: -
J: TRBJ1-4
V: TRBV6-5
CDR3: CASTTTTNEKLFF
DNA: TGTGCCAGCACAACAACAACTAATGAAAAACTGTTTTTT

D: TRBD1
size: -
J: TRBJ2-2
V: TRBV7-3
CDR3: CASSQGGQGTGELFF
DNA: TGTGCCAGCAGCCAGGGGGGACAGGGGACCGGGGAGCTGTTTTTT

D: -
size: -
J: TRBJ2-5
V: TRBV7-2
CDR3: CASSLRAIETQYF
DNA: TGTGCCAGCAGCTTGAGGGCGATAGAGACCCAGTACTTC

D: -
size: -
J: TRBJ2-5
V: TRBV18
CDR3: CASSPGSGQETQYF
DNA: TGTGCCAGCTCACCAGGCAGCGGACAAGAGACCCAGTACTTC

D: -
size: -
J: TRBJ1-5
V: TRBV18
CDR3: CASSPTRTVNQPQHF
DNA: TGTGCCAGCTCACCGACACGGACGGTGAATCAGCCCCAGCATTTT

D: -
size: -
J: TRBJ2-6
V: TRBV11-2
CDR3: CASTQSGANVLTF
DNA: TGTGCCAGCACCCAATCTGGGGCCAACGTCCTGACTTTC

D: -
size: -
J: TRBJ1-1
V: TRBV27
CDR3: CASRPGRWNTEAFF
DNA: TGTGCCAGCAGACCCGGACGGTGGAACACTGAAGCTTTCTTT

D: -
size: -
J: TRBJ1-4
V: TRBV18
CDR3: CASRHSGGTNEKLFF
DNA: TGTGCCAGCCGCCACTCGGGAGGGACTAATGAAAAACTGTTTTTT

D: -
size: once
J: TRBJ2-4
V: TRBV7-9
CDR3: CASSYEFGQQYF
DNA: TGTGCCAGCAGTTACGAATTCGGGCAACAGTACTTC

D: TRBD1
size: once
J: TRBJ1-2
V: TRBV2
CDR3: CASSEFQGATHGYTF
DNA: TGTGCCAGCAGTGAATTTCAGGGGGCGACTCATGGCTACACCTTC